These 18 T cell receptor beta chains came from one sample sequenced in a study of T cells in Graves' hyperthyroidism and ophthalmopathy. The CDR3 regions of TCR beta were amplified from RNA transcripts. TCR CDR3 underwent first-round RT-PCR with the HTBI primer set. TCRdb independently ran MiXCR on the multiplex PCR reads; one entry per CDR3 protein. This table has around 36,000 distinct CDR3 sequences, around 53% appearing once. Sequencing used blood. The receptors stem from a man in his forties with Graves' ophthalmopathy.

V usage is TRBV11-2 and J usage is TRBJ2-1; D is unclear. V lost 1 base and J 7 bases, leaving 8 bases between the germline ends. CDR1 and CDR2 (germline): SGHAT, FQNNGV. The CDR3 loop spans 13 amino acids. CDR3 nucleotides: TGTGCCAGCAGCTTAGGGAGCATGAATGAGCAGTTCTTC. Protein sequence: CASSLGSMNEQFF.

Worth noting for this clonotype: Relative to the germline gene, one junction end is altered; a read error may explain this. The rearrangement joins TRBV5-1 to TRBJ1-1; D may be TRBD1 (5 bases). The CDR3 is 13 amino acids. Germline CDR1 is SGHRS and CDR2 is YFSETQ. The CDR3 nucleotides read TGCGCTAGCAGCACGGGGCCAAACACTGGAGCTTTCTTT. Translation: CASSTGPNTGAFF.

The rearrangement links TRBV20-1 to TRBJ1-3; D unclear. V lost 0 bases to trimming and J lost 8 bases, with 17 bases between them. The CDR3 runs 15 residues. The germline V gene encodes CDR1 DFQATT and CDR2 SNEGSKA (reference sequence). The CDR3 protein is CSARDWERVTDTIYF. The CDR3 region has the DNA TGCAGTGCTAGAGACTGGGAGAGGGTTACAGACACCATATATTTT.

The rearrangement links TRBV24-1 to TRBJ2-1, with 14 bases lining up with TRBD2. Germline V lookup: CDR1 KGHDR, CDR2 SFDVKD. The CDR3 covers 18 residues. V lost 3 bases and J lost 3; bases outside the gene matches: 6. For the CDR3, the DNA is TGTGCCACCAGTGATGGGGGACTAGCGGGAGATATCTACAATGAGCAGTTCTTC. Encoded protein: CATSDGGLAGDIYNEQFF.

The chain has TRBV9 and TRBJ2-5, with 10 positions matching TRBD2. CDR3 length equals 14 residues. Unmatched junction bases numbered 10, after V lost 9 bases and J lost 5 bases. The germline gives CDR1 SGDLS, CDR2 YYNGEE. The CDR3 DNA reads as TGTGCCACCGAGCGGGAGGGGGGCTTCGAGACCCAGTACTTC. Its translation is CATEREGGFETQYF.

The chain employs TRBV20-1 and TRBJ1-5; 9 positions match TRBD1. V was pared by 5 bases and J by 1 base, with 6 bases of the junction left unmatched. From germline, CDR1 is DFQATT and CDR2 SNEGSKA (reference sequence). This CDR3 region has 15 residues. CDR3 nucleotides: TGCAGTGCTCCTCCAGGGACAGGGAGCAATCAGCCCCAGCATTTT. It is translated as CSAPPGTGSNQPQHF.

This clonotype rates as large. The chain recombines TRBV4-1 with TRBJ1-2; D gene unclear. V was shortened by 8 bases and J by 0 bases, with 10 bases between the two germline ends. CDR1 and CDR2 from the germline V gene are MGHRA and YSYEKL. This CDR3 region has 13 residues. The CDR3 DNA follows: TGCGCCAGCGCAGGAGTAGCTAACTATGGCTACACCTTC. Its protein product is CASAGVANYGYTF.

The gene calls are TRBV20-1 and TRBJ2-2, with 7 bases identical to TRBD1. The CDR3 is 16 amino acids. Germline-derived CDR1 and CDR2 are DFQATT and SNEGSKA (reference sequence). Trimming at V came to 5 bases and at J to 6 bases, leaving 15 bases not matched to a gene. CDR3 in amino acids: CSAVDREYSGAGELFF. The CDR3, as DNA: TGCAGTGCTGTTGACAGGGAGTACTCTGGGGCCGGGGAGCTGTTTTTT.

This clonotype qualifies as medium-sized. V is TRBV7-6 and J is TRBJ2-7; TRBD2 agrees at 11 bases. Losses at the gene ends were 3 bases for V and 3 bases for J; bases not matched to a gene: 1. CDR1 is SGHVS and CDR2 is FNYEAQ in the germline V gene. This CDR3 has 14 residues. The chain's CDR3 is CASSLTSGNYEQYF. In DNA form, the CDR3 reads TGTGCCAGCAGCTTGACTAGCGGGAACTACGAGCAGTACTTC.

This sequence joins TRBV28 and TRBJ1-1; D uncertain. V was cut by 3 bases and J by 1 base, with 9 bases left in between. This CDR3 comprises 14 residues. The V gene's germline CDR1 is MDHEN and CDR2 SYDVKM. CDR3 sequence: CASSFLLGNTEAFF. The CDR3 DNA reads TGTGCCAGCAGTTTTCTTCTGGGGAACACTGAAGCTTTCTTT.

The rearrangement uses TRBV12-3 or TRBV12-4 and TRBJ2-2; 13 bases align to TRBD2. V lost 4 bases and J lost 4; bases outside the gene matches: 3. The CDR3 length is 16 residues. The CDR3 is CASSSTSGGSTGELFF. CDR3 DNA sequence: TGTGCCAGCAGTTCGACTAGCGGGGGGAGCACCGGGGAGCTGTTTTTT.

The V gene is TRBV9, the J gene TRBJ2-7; D unresolved. CDR1 SGDLS and CDR2 YYNGEE come from the germline V gene. The CDR3 covers 14 residues. The V end lost 2 bases, the J end lost 7 bases, and 16 bases lay between the germline ends. CDR3 sequence reads: CASSVDAGPLEQYF. In DNA, the CDR3 is TGTGCCAGCAGCGTTGATGCAGGCCCCTTGGAGCAGTACTTC.

This clonotype was seen repeatedly, ten times or more. V gene TRBV19 combines with J gene TRBJ1-5, with 7 bases lining up with TRBD1. Germline CDR1 is LNHDA and CDR2 is SQIVND (reference sequence). After removal of 4 bases from V and 4 bases from J, the junction contained 4 bases not matched to a gene. This CDR3 has 14 amino acids. CDR3 nucleotide sequence: TGTGCCAGTAGTAGGACGGGACAGAATCAGCCCCAGCATTTT. Protein: CASSRTGQNQPQHF.

Details on this clonotype: A much larger clone differs by one base, so this may be a read error. The CDR3 carries no conserved terminal phenylalanine or tryptophan, so it likely arises from a read error. V and J are TRBV20-1 and TRBJ1-1, with TRBD1 as a possible D gene (6 bases). There are 16 residues in the CDR3. Germline CDR1 is DFQATT and CDR2 is SNEGSKA (reference sequence). V lost 2 bases, J lost 1 base, and 17 bases lay in between. CDR3 in DNA: TGCAGTGCTAGACATCTCGCGGGGGCCTCGAACACTGAAGCTTTCATT. The encoded protein is CSARHLAGASNTEAFI.

This clonotype was counted at least ten times. The chain has TRBV6-5 and TRBJ1-4, with 7 bases identical to TRBD1. The CDR3 contains 14 residues. CDR1 is MNHEY and CDR2 is SVGAGI in the germline V gene. The trim removed 4 bases at V and 8 bases at J, leaving 7 bases unmatched. This CDR3 reads CASSSDRVREKLFF. CDR3 in DNA: TGTGCCAGCAGTTCCGACAGGGTTCGGGAAAAACTGTTTTTT.

At least ten counts were recorded for this clonotype. In DNA, the CDR3 is TGCGCCAGCAGAACCGCGGGGGCTATGCAGACCCAGTACTTC. As protein: CASRTAGAMQTQYF. The chain has TRBV5-1 and TRBJ2-5; maybe TRBD2 (7 bases). The CDR3 is 14 amino acids. Trimming removed 5 bases at V and 6 bases at J, with 17 bases between. Germline CDR1 and CDR2: SGHRS and YFSETQ.

By its share, this clonotype is medium-sized (0.01 to 0.1%). The chain couples TRBV20-1 to TRBJ2-7; D not certain. V was trimmed by 8 bases and J by 6 bases, leaving 17 bases between them. Germline CDR1 DFQATT, CDR2 SNEGSKA (reference sequence). This CDR3 comprises 12 residues. The CDR3 bases are TGCAGTAGGGCGACGACCTGGGGCGAGCAGTACTTC. It codes for CSRATTWGEQYF.

This clonotype has ten or more counts. The chain carries TRBV20-1 and TRBJ2-5, with TRBD2 identical over 8 bases. In germline, CDR1 is DFQATT, CDR2 SNEGSKA (reference sequence). CDR3 length: 13 residues. V lost 5 bases and J lost 7; bases outside the gene matches: 9. The CDR3 region is CSASSGGGGTQYF. Written as DNA, the CDR3 is TGCAGTGCTTCATCGGGGGGGGGAGGGACCCAGTACTTC.